The sequence of this T cell receptor beta chain was determined in a study of blood T cells in healthy people across ages. Study-wide points: Age brought a roughly linear fall in TCR beta diversity measured per million T cells.

Germline assignment: CDR1 MNHNY and CDR2 SVGAGI (reference sequence). There are 15 residues in the CDR3. Primers used in a second PCR of roughly 6 to 11 cycles were a sample-barcoded 5' primer and a J-beta primer mix. TCRdb recomputed calls from the 5' RACE reads with MiXCR, one row per CDR3 protein. The sample lists over 1,200,000 distinct CDR3 sequences, 59% occurring once. Isolated per sample were at least 7 million PBMCs. In the case of this clonotype: The antigen remains undetermined.

The TCR sequence derives from a man aged 18 to 35 in good health. The sequenced sample was blood. This chain connects TRBV6-6 to TRBJ2-4; 7 nucleotides align to TRBD1. The end of the DNA is better explained by TRBJ2-7, so the J call may be wrong. This CDR3 is CASSPARDSYYEQYF. The CDR3 DNA reads TGTGCCAGCAGCCCAGCCCGGGACAGCTACTACGAGCAGTACTTC.